Listed here are 15 T cell receptor beta chains from one sample, sequenced in a study of blood T cells in healthy people across ages. Using a J-beta primer mix together with a sample-barcoded 5' primer, a second PCR was run for roughly 6 to 12 cycles. A single record per CDR3 protein comes from TCRdb applying MiXCR to the 5' RACE reads. The table has some 670,000 distinct CDR3 sequences, over 40% seen once; the top ten hold approximately 15%. The sample consisted of blood. The receptor source for this set is a woman over 75 in good health.

The V and J genes are TRBV4-2 and TRBJ1-5; D not resolved. V was cut by 1 base and J by 5 bases, with 15 bases left in between. Germline loops: CDR1 LGHNA, CDR2 YNFKEQ. This CDR3 spans 16 amino acids. CDR3 nucleotide sequence: TGTGCCAGCAGCCAAGTTGAAGTTTTAGGGTATCAGCCCCAGCATTTT. Residues: CASSQVEVLGYQPQHF.

Ten or more counts support this clonotype. The chain uses TRBV20-1 and TRBJ2-3, with a tentative D call TRBD2 (6 bases). In germline, CDR1 is DFQATT, CDR2 SNEGSKA (reference sequence). The CDR3 totals 13 residues. The V end lost 6 bases, the J end lost 0 bases, and 10 bases lay between the germline ends. The CDR3 nucleotides are TGCAGTGCCGTCGGGGGTAGCACAGATACGCAGTATTTT. It specifies CSAVGGSTDTQYF.

The table lists this clonotype with many counts. The chain carries TRBV20-1 and TRBJ2-5; tentatively, D is TRBD2 (5 bases). Deletions cut 6 bases from V and 8 bases from J, with 13 bases between. The CDR3 runs to 11 residues. Germline V gives CDR1 DFQATT, CDR2 SNEGSKA (reference sequence). CDR3 bases: TGCAGTGCCGGCGAAGGGAGAACCCAGTACTTC. Amino acid sequence: CSAGEGRTQYF.

This clonotype was detected many times. This chain uses TRBV2 with TRBJ2-4; D is possibly TRBD1 (6 bases). The V end lost 5 bases, the J end lost 7 bases, and 6 bases lay between the germline ends. The CDR3 is 11 residues long. Germline CDR1 reads SNHLY; CDR2 reads FYNNEI. The CDR3 reads CASSQGNIQYF. The CDR3 DNA reads TGTGCCAGCAGTCAGGGGAACATTCAGTACTTC.

The chain links TRBV7-8 to TRBJ2-7, with a tentative D call TRBD1 (5 bases). The germline V and J ends were trimmed by 2 bases and 7 bases, with 24 bases remaining between them. Germline CDR1 is SGHVS and CDR2 is FQNEAQ. The CDR3 runs to 17 residues. As DNA, the CDR3 is TGTGCCAGCAGCTTATTTTTGGTTAGGGCCCAGGGTTTGGAGCAGTACTTC. This gives the protein CASSLFLVRAQGLEQYF.

This sequence joins TRBV12-3 or TRBV12-4 and TRBJ1-1; 7 bases fit TRBD1. CDR3 length equals 16 residues. Trimming cost V 3 bases and J 1 base; bases outside gene matches: 8. In nucleotides, the CDR3 is TGTGCCAGCAGTTTCGGGGTTAGGGGGCAGAACACTGAAGCTTTCTTT. Its translation: CASSFGVRGQNTEAFF.

This clonotype has just one count. Possible read error: a much larger clone is one base away. This chain connects TRBV12-3 or TRBV12-4 to TRBJ2-7; 7 nucleotides line up with TRBD2. After removal of 6 bases from V and 7 bases from J, the junction contained 12 bases not matched to a gene. The CDR3 is 14 residues long. CDR3 protein: CASRRLAAYNEQYF. CDR3 bases: TGTGCCAGCAGACGACTAGCAGCCTACAATGAGCAGTACTTC.

Worth noting for this clonotype: A read error may explain this, as a much larger clone is one base away. The chain employs TRBV2 and TRBJ2-3; perhaps TRBD1 as D (6 bases). The germline V gene encodes CDR1 SNHLY and CDR2 FYNNEI. The CDR3 runs 14 residues. The CDR3 region is CTSRGRINTDTQYF. CDR3 nucleotide sequence: TGTACCAGCAGGGGACGTATAAACACAGATACGCAGTATTTT.

The rearrangement joins TRBV15 to TRBJ2-7; D is perhaps TRBD1 or TRBD2 (5 bases each). The DNA end is a closer match to TRBJ2-5, so the J assignment may be wrong. Germline loops: CDR1 LNHNV, CDR2 YYDKDF (reference sequence). CDR3 size: 15 residues. The CDR3 region is CATSRDRQGRETQYF. The CDR3 nucleotides are TGTGCCACCAGCAGAGATCGGCAGGGACGAGAGACCCAGTACTTC.

The J gene is TRBJ2-3, the V gene TRBV7-2; possible D gene TRBD2, 5 bases. The CDR3 is 16 residues long. V was cut by 5 bases and J by 2 bases, with 17 bases left in between. CDR1 and CDR2 (germline): SGHTA, FQGNSA. CDR3 in amino acids: CASSQSGFGTTDTQYF. The CDR3 nucleotides are TGTGCCAGCAGCCAGTCGGGATTTGGAACCACAGATACGCAGTATTTT.

The chain links TRBV4-2 to TRBJ2-3, with D tentatively TRBD1 (7 bases). Germline V gene data show CDR1 as LGHNA and CDR2 as YNFKEQ. V dropped 0 bases and J dropped 2 bases, with 18 bases sitting between them. The CDR3 spans 18 residues. The CDR3 DNA follows: TGTGCCAGCAGCCAAGAACCCGCAGCAGGGGGGAACACAGATACGCAGTATTTT. As protein: CASSQEPAAGGNTDTQYF.

This clonotype was picked up many times. The chain combines TRBV5-1 with TRBJ2-1, with TRBD2 identical over 7 bases. The CDR3 covers 14 residues. Trimming cost V 7 bases and J 8 bases; bases outside gene matches: 12. The germline V gene encodes CDR1 SGHRS and CDR2 YFSETQ. CDR3 sequence reads: CASQSWTRGDEQFF. The DNA for the CDR3 is TGCGCCAGCCAATCCTGGACTAGGGGCGATGAGCAGTTCTTC.

The chain joins TRBV5-1 to TRBJ2-1, with D perhaps given as TRBD1 or TRBD2 (5 bases each). The germline V gene encodes CDR1 SGHRS and CDR2 YFSETQ. CDR3 length: 15 amino acids. V lost 0 bases, J lost 7 bases, and 14 bases lay in between. CDR3 sequence (DNA): TGCGCCAGCAGCTTGGCAGGGAGCCGGACAAATGAGCAGTTCTTC. Residues: CASSLAGSRTNEQFF.

This chain joins TRBV7-2 and TRBJ2-7; D is undetermined. Germline loops: CDR1 SGHTA, CDR2 FQGNSA. V was pared by 5 bases and J by 4 bases, with 12 bases between. This CDR3 has 13 residues. The CDR3 DNA reads TGTGCCAGCAGCCCCGACGGGTGGTACGAGCAGTACTTC. Its translation is CASSPDGWYEQYF.

This chain uses TRBV18 with TRBJ2-1; D call uncertain. The germline V gene encodes CDR1 KGHSH and CDR2 LQKENI. The V end was cut by 3 bases, the J end by 10 bases, with 22 bases between. The CDR3 is 16 amino acids. In DNA form, the CDR3 reads TGTGCCAGCTCACCTCTGGGGTCGCCCCAAGGTAGCGAGCAGTTCTTC. Amino acid sequence: CASSPLGSPQGSEQFF.